The 12 T cell receptor beta chains below were found in one sample sequenced in a study of OX40 agonist ivuxolimab in advanced cancers. The assay was immunoSEQ multiplex PCR, and TCRdb's table has in-frame clones only and misses some. The data show about 55,000 clones, more than 75% seen once. The sequencing used CD4+ or CD8+ T cells sorted from blood, collected in a trial of the OX40 agonist ivuxolimab. These receptors came from an adult with an advanced solid tumor such as melanoma, head and neck, liver or kidney cancer.

This clone came up a few times. The V gene is TRBV5-8, the J gene TRBJ2-7; D not resolved. Germline V lookup: CDR1 SGHTS, CDR2 YDEGEE. The CDR3 runs to 12 residues. V was shortened by 4 bases and J by 1 base, with 6 bases between the two germline ends. In DNA form, the CDR3 reads TGTGCCAGCAGCCTTACATCCTACGAGCAGTACTTC. It is translated as CASSLTSYEQYF. Based on the CDR3 plus reference TRBV5-8 and TRBJ2-7, the full variable domain is EAGVTQSPTHLIKTRGQQATLRCSPISGHTSVYWYQQALGLGLQFLLWYDEGEERNRGNFPPRFSGRQFPNYSSELNVNALELEDSALYLCASSLTSYEQYFGPGTRLTVT.

This rearrangement joins TRBV9 to TRBJ2-1, with D unresolved. The germline V and J ends were trimmed by 2 bases and 5 bases, with 5 bases remaining between them. CDR3 length: 12 residues. The germline gives CDR1 SGDLS, CDR2 YYNGEE. Here the CDR3 reads CASSVLNNEQFF. The CDR3 coding sequence is TGTGCCAGCAGCGTCCTAAACAATGAGCAGTTCTTC.

This chain connects TRBV28 to TRBJ2-4, with D perhaps matching TRBD1 (6 bases). CDR1 is MDHEN and CDR2 is SYDVKM in the germline V gene. Trimming took 6 bases from V and 0 from J, leaving 15 bases between them. The CDR3 consists of 16 residues. The CDR3 loop reads CASRRQENLAKNIQYF. The CDR3 DNA reads TGTGCCAGCAGACGACAGGAGAACCTAGCCAAAAACATTCAGTACTTC.

This clone was detected only a few times. J is TRBJ1-4 and V is TRBV9, with a weak D call TRBD1 (5 bases). The V end lost 4 bases, the J end lost 4 bases, and 14 bases lay between the germline ends. This CDR3 spans 15 amino acids. The germline CDR1 and CDR2 sequences are SGDLS and YYNGEE. CDR3 loop: CASSPRWGFNEKLFF. In DNA form, the CDR3 reads TGTGCCAGCAGCCCAAGATGGGGGTTTAATGAAAAACTGTTTTTT. Full variable domain (remainder filled in from reference TRBV9 and TRBJ1-4): DSGVTQTPKHLITATGQRVTLRCSPRSGDLSVYWYQQSLDQGLQFLIQYYNGEERAKGNILERFSAQQFPDLHSELNLSSLELGDSALYFCASSPRWGFNEKLFFGSGTQLSVL.

CDR3 nucleotide sequence: TGTGCCAGTAATAGGGGAATTCCCTCCTACGAGCAGTACTTC. This translates into CASNRGIPSYEQYF. V and J are TRBV2 and TRBJ2-7, with D possibly being TRBD1 (5 bases). The length of the CDR3 is 14 residues. V lost 9 bases and J 0 bases, leaving 15 bases between the germline ends. The V gene's germline CDR1 is SNHLY and CDR2 FYNNEI.

The V call is TRBV29-1, the J call TRBJ2-7; 7 positions match TRBD2. J was trimmed by 2 bases and V by 1 base; bases with no gene match: 5. This CDR3 is 14 amino acids long. Per germline, CDR1 SQVTM and CDR2 ANQGSEA. For the CDR3, the DNA is TGCAGCGTTGAAGTGTCTAGCGGAACCTACGAGCAGTACTTC. Protein: CSVEVSSGTYEQYF.

The CDR3: CASSEQGAGSPLHF. CDR3 nucleotides: TGTGCCAGCAGCGAACAGGGTGCGGGTTCACCCCTCCACTTT. This chain connects TRBV7-9 to TRBJ1-6; D might be TRBD1 (6 bases). V lost 5 bases to trimming and J lost 9 bases, with 14 bases between them. This CDR3 region has 14 residues. Germline lookup yields CDR1 SEHNR and CDR2 FQNEAQ (reference sequence).

The chain has TRBV7-2 and TRBJ2-1, with D tentatively TRBD2 (5 bases). Trimming left V 6 bases short and J 8 bases short, with 11 bases between. The germline V gene has CDR1 SGHTA and CDR2 FQGNSA. CDR3 size: 12 residues. CDR3 in amino acids: CASSGWRDEQFF. In DNA form, the CDR3 reads TGTGCCAGCAGTGGTTGGCGGGATGAGCAGTTCTTC.

This chain joins TRBV10-1 and TRBJ2-3; 12 nucleotides agree with TRBD2. V trimming: 1 base; J trimming: 4 bases; junction bases outside the gene matches: 3. The CDR3 spans 16 residues. Germline V gene lookup returns CDR1 WNHNN and CDR2 SYGVQD (reference sequence). The CDR3 is CASSELRLAGADTQYF. The CDR3 DNA follows: TGCGCCAGCAGTGAGTTACGACTAGCGGGAGCAGATACGCAGTATTTT.

This chain uses TRBV28 with TRBJ2-7; the match to TRBD2 covers 10 bases. This CDR3 region has 16 residues. Germline V gives CDR1 MDHEN, CDR2 SYDVKM. Trimming cost V 2 bases and J 1 base; bases outside gene matches: 5. The CDR3 bases are TGTGCCAGCAGTTTAAGCCTAGCGGGAGCGTCCTACGAGCAGTACTTC. Residues: CASSLSLAGASYEQYF.

The chain joins TRBV19 to TRBJ1-2; 9 bases align to TRBD1. Germline CDR1 reads LNHDA; CDR2 reads SQIVND (reference sequence). There are 14 residues in the CDR3. V lost 6 bases to trimming and J lost 8 bases; unmatched junction nucleotides: 10. The CDR3 region has the DNA TGTGCCAGTAGGGGGGACAGGGTCAATCGAGGCTACACCTTC. Residues: CASRGDRVNRGYTF.

The V and J genes are TRBV6-5 and TRBJ1-2; 9 bases are shared with TRBD1. Germline loops: CDR1 MNHEY, CDR2 SVGAGI. V was clipped by 5 bases and J by 4 bases; unmatched bases: 8. The CDR3 has 15 amino acids. CDR3 sequence reads: CASSPSDRGAYGYTF. Written as DNA, the CDR3 is TGTGCCAGCAGTCCCTCCGACAGGGGGGCCTATGGCTACACCTTC.